Listed below are T cell receptor beta chains from one sample, sequenced in a study of blood T cell repertoires in COVID-19. Libraries were prepared by immunoSEQ multiplex PCR; TCRdb keeps only in-frame clonotypes and omits some of them. The table lists some 350,000 clones, around nine tenths of them singletons, with about 3% in the top ten. The material sequenced was peripheral blood. The receptors originated from a human donor in a cohort sampled during active COVID-19. CDR3s leave out the opening cysteine and the closing phenylalanine or tryptophan.

CDR3: SVGGGDQPQH
J: TRBJ1-5
V: TRBV29-1

CDR3: SVGAGDTEAF
J: TRBJ1-1
V: TRBV29-1

CDR3: ASSRGTGDNEQF
J: TRBJ2-1
V: TRBV3-1/TRBV3-2

CDR3: ASSSGGTGGIGELF
J: TRBJ2-2
V: TRBV11-2

CDR3: ASSPHNGDTQY
J: TRBJ2-3
V: TRBV11-3

CDR3: ASSLSFPGANYGYT
J: TRBJ1-2
V: TRBV28

CDR3: ASTPGAGQGYT
J: TRBJ1-2
V: TRBV19

CDR3: ASSIAPRGVYEQY
J: TRBJ2-7
V: TRBV19

CDR3: AISRDRVNSPLH
J: TRBJ1-6
V: TRBV10-3

CDR3: ASSSDRGLDEQY
J: TRBJ2-7
V: TRBV5-1

CDR3: ASSSTGNSNQPQH
J: TRBJ1-5
V: TRBV2

CDR3: ASSQVSSGGNSYEQY
J: TRBJ2-7
V: TRBV4-1

CDR3: AWSPDRAVYGYT
J: TRBJ1-2
V: TRBV30

CDR3: ASSVADASDADTQY
J: TRBJ2-3
V: TRBV9

CDR3: ARSRLKDRGQTDTQY
J: TRBJ2-3
V: TRBV7-5

CDR3: ASSPYPGVGSYEQY
J: TRBJ2-7
V: TRBV3-1/TRBV3-2

CDR3: ASSGLAENTGELF
J: TRBJ2-2
V: TRBV19

CDR3: ASSYSIGGLGKTQY
J: TRBJ2-5
V: TRBV6-5

CDR3: ASSERPLGGPYEQY
J: TRBJ2-7
V: TRBV25-1

CDR3: ASSQGTSGGTDTQY
J: TRBJ2-3
V: TRBV3-1/TRBV3-2

CDR3: ASSLAVRGETQY
J: TRBJ2-5
V: TRBV5-1

CDR3: ASSLTRGLYQPQH
J: TRBJ1-5
V: TRBV7-8

CDR3: ASSLRETGSNQPQH
J: TRBJ1-5
V: TRBV28

CDR3: ASSQETSGGHNEQF
J: TRBJ2-1
V: TRBV3-1/TRBV3-2

CDR3: ASSPVGGRDHEQY
J: TRBJ2-7
V: TRBV9

CDR3: ASNLAGGGEQF
J: TRBJ2-1
V: TRBV27

CDR3: ATSDPRGDTGELF
J: TRBJ2-2
V: TRBV24-1

CDR3: ASSFGTGHNSPLH
J: TRBJ1-6
V: TRBV5-6

CDR3: AWSIGPGDEQY
J: TRBJ2-7
V: TRBV30

CDR3: ASSGSTDTQY
J: TRBJ2-3
V: TRBV10-1

CDR3: ASSYSEGGATEAF
J: TRBJ1-1
V: TRBV6-5

CDR3: ASSPGTGGATNEKLF
J: TRBJ1-4
V: TRBV5-1

CDR3: ASSLLRESYNEQF
J: TRBJ2-1
V: TRBV28

CDR3: ASSPRQQKMQPQH
J: TRBJ1-5
V: TRBV19

CDR3: AWSPHMNTEAF
J: TRBJ1-1
V: TRBV30

CDR3: ASRTPPGDTPGDNEQF
J: TRBJ2-1
V: TRBV2

CDR3: AISDGTGASYEQY
J: TRBJ2-7
V: TRBV10-3

CDR3: ASSLALSSGGYEQY
J: TRBJ2-7
V: TRBV7-2

CDR3: ASSPGQNYGYT
J: TRBJ1-2
V: TRBV6-6

CDR3: ASSSFYEQY
J: TRBJ2-7
V: TRBV28

CDR3: ASSLIRFAVNTGELF
J: TRBJ2-2
V: TRBV11-3

CDR3: ASSLWEGTGIQETQY
J: TRBJ2-5
V: TRBV28

CDR3: ASSREGSYNEQF
J: TRBJ2-1
V: TRBV5-4

CDR3: ASSFRAGDTDTQY
J: TRBJ2-3
V: TRBV7-2

CDR3: ASSLEGTGNTEAF
J: TRBJ1-1
V: TRBV5-1

CDR3: ASSLTRDSLAKNIQY
J: TRBJ2-4
V: TRBV11-2